This note documents a single T cell receptor (beta chain) sequence. Germline V gene lookup returns CDR1 SQVTM and CDR2 ANQGSEA. Germline trimming cut 4 bases from V and 2 bases from J; bases unmatched to any gene: 2. This CDR3 is built from 13 residues. Every subset's genomic DNA went evenly onto several immunoSEQ plates. Profiled with immunoSEQ multiplex PCR; TCRdb holds only in-frame clones, not every one. The table has some 2,100,000 clones, 90% to 96% seen once. The data stem from a study of shared clonotypes between healthy human individuals. This receptor was taken from a man aged 18 to 30 in good health. This chain links TRBV29-1 with TRBJ2-7, with TRBD1 matching 10 bases. The sample was naive CD4+ T cells sorted from blood. Regarding subset: CD45RA+ positively selected. CDR3 coding DNA: TGCAGCGTTGTGGGACAGGGGACCTACGAGCAGTACTTC. Its protein is CSVVGQGTYEQYF.